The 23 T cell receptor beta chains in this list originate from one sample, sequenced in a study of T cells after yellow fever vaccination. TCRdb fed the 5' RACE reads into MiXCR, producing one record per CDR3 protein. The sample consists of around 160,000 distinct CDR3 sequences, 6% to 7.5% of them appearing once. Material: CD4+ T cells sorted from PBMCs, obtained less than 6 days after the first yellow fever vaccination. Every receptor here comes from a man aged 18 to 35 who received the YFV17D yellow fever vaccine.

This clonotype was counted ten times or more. This CDR3 reads CASSLDGWAKNIQYF. CDR3 nucleotide sequence: TGCGCCAGCAGCTTGGATGGGTGGGCCAAAAACATTCAGTACTTC. The chain is built from TRBV5-1 and TRBJ2-4, with D unclear. V lost 0 bases, J lost 1 base, and 8 bases lay in between. The length of the CDR3 is 15 residues. The germline CDR1 and CDR2 sequences are SGHRS and YFSETQ.

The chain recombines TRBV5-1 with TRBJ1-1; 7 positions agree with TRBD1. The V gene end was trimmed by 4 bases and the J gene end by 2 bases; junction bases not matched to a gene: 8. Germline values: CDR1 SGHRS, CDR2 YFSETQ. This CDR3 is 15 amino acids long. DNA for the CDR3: TGCGCCAGCAGCAAGGGGGCGACGTCAAACACTGAAGCTTTCTTT. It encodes CASSKGATSNTEAFF.

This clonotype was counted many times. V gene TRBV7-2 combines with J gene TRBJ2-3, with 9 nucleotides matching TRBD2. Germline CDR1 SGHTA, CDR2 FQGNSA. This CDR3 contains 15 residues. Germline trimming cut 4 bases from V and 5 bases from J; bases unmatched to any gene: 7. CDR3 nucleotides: TGTGCCAGCAGCTCGCGGGGGGGCTACGGAGATACGCAGTATTTT. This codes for CASSSRGGYGDTQYF.

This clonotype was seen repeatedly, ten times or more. CDR3 DNA: TGTGCCAGCAGTTTTATGAGGCGGGGGGGCCCTTTAGGAAAAGAGACCCAGTACTTC. It codes for CASSFMRRGGPLGKETQYF. The chain recombines TRBV6-2 or TRBV6-3 with TRBJ2-5; 9 bases fit TRBD2. Unmatched junction bases numbered 18, after V lost 4 bases and J lost 3 bases. The CDR3 spans 19 residues. Looked up from germline, CDR1 is MNHEY and CDR2 is SVGEGT.

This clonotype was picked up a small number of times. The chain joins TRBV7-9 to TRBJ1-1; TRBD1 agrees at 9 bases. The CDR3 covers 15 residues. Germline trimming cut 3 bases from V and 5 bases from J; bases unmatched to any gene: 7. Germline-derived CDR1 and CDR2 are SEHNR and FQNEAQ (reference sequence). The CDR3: CASSFPLTGGTEAFF. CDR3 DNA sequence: TGTGCCAGCAGCTTCCCTTTGACAGGGGGTACTGAAGCTTTCTTT. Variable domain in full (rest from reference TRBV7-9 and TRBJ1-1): DTGVSQNPRHKITKRGQNVTFRCDPISEHNRLYWYRQTLGQGPEFLTYFQNEAQLEKSRLLSDRFSAERPKGSFSTLEIQRTEQGDSAMYLCASSFPLTGGTEAFFGQGTRLTVV.

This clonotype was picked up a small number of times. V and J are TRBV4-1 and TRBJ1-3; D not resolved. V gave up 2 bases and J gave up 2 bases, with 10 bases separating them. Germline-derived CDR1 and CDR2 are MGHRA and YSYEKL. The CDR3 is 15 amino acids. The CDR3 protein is CASSQTEQTGNTIYF. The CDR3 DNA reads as TGCGCCAGCAGCCAAACGGAGCAGACTGGAAACACCATATATTTT.

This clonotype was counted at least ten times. The DNA for the CDR3 is TGCAGTGCTAGAGGGACTAGCGGCTACGAGCAGTACTTC. This gives the protein CSARGTSGYEQYF. The rearrangement uses TRBV20-1 and TRBJ2-7, with 10 nucleotides matching TRBD2. This CDR3 region has 13 residues. V was pared by 1 base and J by 3 bases, with 0 bases of the junction left unmatched. Per germline, CDR1 DFQATT and CDR2 SNEGSKA (reference sequence).

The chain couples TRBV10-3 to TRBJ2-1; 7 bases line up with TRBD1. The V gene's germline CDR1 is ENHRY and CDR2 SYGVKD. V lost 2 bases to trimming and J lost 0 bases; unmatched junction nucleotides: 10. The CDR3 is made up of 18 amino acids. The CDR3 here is CAISEAIPDRRSYNEQFF. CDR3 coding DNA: TGTGCCATCAGTGAGGCGATCCCGGACAGGCGCTCCTACAATGAGCAGTTCTTC.

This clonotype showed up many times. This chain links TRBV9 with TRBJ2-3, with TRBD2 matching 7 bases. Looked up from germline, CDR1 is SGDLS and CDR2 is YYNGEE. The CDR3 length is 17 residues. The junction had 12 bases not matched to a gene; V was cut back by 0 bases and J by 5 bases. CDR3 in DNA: TGTGCCAGCAGCGTAGGTCGCCGGGGGGTTCGAGGAGATACGCAGTATTTT. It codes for CASSVGRRGVRGDTQYF. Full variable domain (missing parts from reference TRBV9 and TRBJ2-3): DSGVTQTPKHLITATGQRVTLRCSPRSGDLSVYWYQQSLDQGLQFLIQYYNGEERAKGNILERFSAQQFPDLHSELNLSSLELGDSALYFCASSVGRRGVRGDTQYFGPGTRLTVL.

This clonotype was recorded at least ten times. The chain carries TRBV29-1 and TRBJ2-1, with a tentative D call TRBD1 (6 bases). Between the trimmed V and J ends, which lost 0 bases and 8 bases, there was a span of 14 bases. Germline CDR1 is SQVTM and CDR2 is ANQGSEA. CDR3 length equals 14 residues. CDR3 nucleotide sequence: TGCAGCGTTGAAGACCCTGGGGGCCGGGATGAGCAGTTCTTC. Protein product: CSVEDPGGRDEQFF.

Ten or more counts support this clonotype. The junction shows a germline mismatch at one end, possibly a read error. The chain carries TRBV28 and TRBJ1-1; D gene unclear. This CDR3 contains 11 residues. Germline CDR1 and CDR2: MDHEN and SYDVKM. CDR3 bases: TGTGCCAGCAGTTTACACACCGAAGCTTTCTTT. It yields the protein CASSLHTEAFF.

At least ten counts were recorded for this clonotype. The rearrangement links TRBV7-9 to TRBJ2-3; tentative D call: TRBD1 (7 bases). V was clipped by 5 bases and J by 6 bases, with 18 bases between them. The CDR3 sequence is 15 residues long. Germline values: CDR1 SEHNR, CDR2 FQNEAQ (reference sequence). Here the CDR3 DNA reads TGTGCCAGCAGCCCCGGTGCAGGGGGGCGGGATACGCAGTATTTT. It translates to CASSPGAGGRDTQYF.

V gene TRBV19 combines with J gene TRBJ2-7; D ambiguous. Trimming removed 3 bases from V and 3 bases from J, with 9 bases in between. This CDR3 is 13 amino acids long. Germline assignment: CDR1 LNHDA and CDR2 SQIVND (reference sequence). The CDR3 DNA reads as TGTGCCAGTAGTATGGGGTTGGGCTACGAGCAGTACGTC. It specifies CASSMGLGYEQYV.

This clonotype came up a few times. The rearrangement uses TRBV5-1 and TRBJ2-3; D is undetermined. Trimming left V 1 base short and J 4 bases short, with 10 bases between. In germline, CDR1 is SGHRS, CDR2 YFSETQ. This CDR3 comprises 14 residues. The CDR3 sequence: CASSLTQFPDTQYF. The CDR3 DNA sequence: TGCGCCAGCAGCTTGACCCAGTTCCCAGATACGCAGTATTTT. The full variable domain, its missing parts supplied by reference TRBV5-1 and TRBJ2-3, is KAGVTQTPRYLIKTRGQQVTLSCSPISGHRSVSWYQQTPGQGLQFLFEYFSETQRNKGNFPGRFSGRQFSNSRSEMNVSTLELGDSALYLCASSLTQFPDTQYFGPGTRLTVL.

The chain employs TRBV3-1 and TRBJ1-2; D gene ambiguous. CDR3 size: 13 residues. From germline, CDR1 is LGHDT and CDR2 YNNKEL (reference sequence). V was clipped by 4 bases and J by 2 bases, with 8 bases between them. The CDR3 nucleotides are TGTGCCAGCAGCCTCAGCGGGAACTATGGCTACACCTTC. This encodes CASSLSGNYGYTF.

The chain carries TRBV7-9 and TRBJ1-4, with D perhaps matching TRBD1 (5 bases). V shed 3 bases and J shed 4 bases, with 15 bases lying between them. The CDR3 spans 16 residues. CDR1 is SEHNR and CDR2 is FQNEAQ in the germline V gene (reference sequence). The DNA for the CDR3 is TGTGCCAGCAGCTTCAATTATGGGGGGATTAATGAAAAACTGTTTTTT. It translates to CASSFNYGGINEKLFF.

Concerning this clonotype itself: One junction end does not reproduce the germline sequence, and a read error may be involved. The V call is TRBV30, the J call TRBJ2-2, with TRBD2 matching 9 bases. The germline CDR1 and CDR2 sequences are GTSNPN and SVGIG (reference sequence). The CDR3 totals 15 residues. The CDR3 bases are TGTGCCTTGACACGCGGGGGGGCCCACACCAGGGAGCTGTTTTTT. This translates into CALTRGGAHTRELFF.

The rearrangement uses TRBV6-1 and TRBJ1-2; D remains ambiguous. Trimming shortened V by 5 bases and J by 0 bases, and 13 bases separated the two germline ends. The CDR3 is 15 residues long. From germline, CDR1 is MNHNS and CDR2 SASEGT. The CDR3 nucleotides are TGTGCCAGCAGTCTCGGCTCGGGCACTAACTATGGCTACACCTTC. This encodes CASSLGSGTNYGYTF.

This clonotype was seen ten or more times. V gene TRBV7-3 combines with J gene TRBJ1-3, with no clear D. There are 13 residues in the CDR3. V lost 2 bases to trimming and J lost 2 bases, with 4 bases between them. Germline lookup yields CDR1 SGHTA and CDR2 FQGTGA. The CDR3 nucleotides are TGTGCCAGCAGCTTATCAACTGGAAACACCATATATTTT. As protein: CASSLSTGNTIYF.

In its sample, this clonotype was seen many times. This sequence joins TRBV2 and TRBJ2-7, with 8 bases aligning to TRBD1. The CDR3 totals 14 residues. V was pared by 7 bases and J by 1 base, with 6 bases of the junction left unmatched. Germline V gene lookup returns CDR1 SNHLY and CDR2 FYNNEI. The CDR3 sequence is CASNGQGRSYEQYF. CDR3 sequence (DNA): TGTGCCAGCAACGGACAGGGACGTTCCTACGAGCAGTACTTC.

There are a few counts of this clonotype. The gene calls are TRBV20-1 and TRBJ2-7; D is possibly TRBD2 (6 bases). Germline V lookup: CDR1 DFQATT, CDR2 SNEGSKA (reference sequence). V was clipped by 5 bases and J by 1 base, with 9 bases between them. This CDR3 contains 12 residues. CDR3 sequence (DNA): TGCAGTGCTGGGAGGAGTTCCTACGAGCAGTACGTC. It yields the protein CSAGRSSYEQYV.

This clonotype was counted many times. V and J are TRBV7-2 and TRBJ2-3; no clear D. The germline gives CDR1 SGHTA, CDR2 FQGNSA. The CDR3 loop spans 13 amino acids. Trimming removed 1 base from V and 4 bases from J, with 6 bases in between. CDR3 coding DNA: TGTGCCAGCAGCTTAGGCCCGGCAGATACGCAGTATTTT. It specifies CASSLGPADTQYF.

The CDR3, as DNA: TGCGCCAGCAGCCAACAAGGAACAGGAAACACCATATATTTT. This translates into CASSQQGTGNTIYF. The chain couples TRBV4-3 to TRBJ1-3; D is undetermined. The CDR3 consists of 14 residues. Trimming left V 2 bases short and J 4 bases short, with 9 bases between. Germline CDR1 and CDR2: LGHNA and YSLEER.